A selection of T cell receptor beta chains follows, all from one sample in a study of blood T cell repertoires in COVID-19. Some clones are missing from TCRdb's copy, which holds only in-frame ones; the method was immunoSEQ multiplex PCR. The table records roughly 300,000 clones, roughly nine tenths of them present only once. Sequenced sample: PBMCs or T cells enriched from blood (not recorded which). Source of these receptors: a woman aged 30 to 39 who had recovered from COVID-19. Each CDR3 is given with its conserved first and last residue. Fields, in order: D gene, J gene, clone size, V gene, CDR3 protein, CDR3 DNA. The D gene is left open where the match is weak. Not every row has a clone size; where given, it reads once, few, many or a size class.

TRBD2 TRBJ2-1 . TRBV7-3 CASSPRERGEQFF TGTGCCAGCAGCCCGCGGGAGAGAGGTGAGCAGTTCTTC
TRBD2 TRBJ2-2 . TRBV7-3 CASSLNGGSDTGELFF TGTGCCAGCAGCTTAAACGGCGGGAGTGACACCGGGGAGCTGTTTTTT
. TRBJ2-7 . TRBV28 CASASGGTSSYEQYF TGTGCCAGCGCCTCCGGCGGAACAAGCTCCTACGAGCAGTACTTC
. TRBJ2-4 . TRBV7-8 CASSLRLDSAEDIQYF TGTGCCAGCAGCCTCCGATTGGATAGCGCGGAGGACATTCAGTACTTC
TRBD1 TRBJ1-1 . TRBV28 CASSTGTGGRAEAFF TGTGCCAGCAGCACCGGGACAGGGGGCCGTGCTGAAGCTTTCTTT
TRBD2 TRBJ2-7 . TRBV6-5 CASSISGGSYEQYF TGTGCCAGCAGCATCTCGGGGGGATCCTACGAGCAGTACTTC
TRBD1 TRBJ2-1 . TRBV4-2 CASSQGTVFPINEQFF TGTGCCAGCAGCCAGGGGACAGTTTTCCCCATCAATGAGCAGTTCTTC
TRBD1 TRBJ2-7 . TRBV5-1 CASSLGDSPYEQYF TGCGCCAGCAGCTTGGGGGACAGTCCCTACGAGCAGTACTTC
. TRBJ1-4 . TRBV5-6 CASCFNCQGGANEKLFF TGTGCCAGCTGTTTCAACTGCCAGGGTGGCGCTAATGAAAAACTGTTTTTT
. TRBJ1-4 . TRBV5-1 CASSRGGTNEKLFF TGCGCCAGCAGCCGGGGGGGAACTAATGAAAAACTGTTTTTT
. TRBJ1-1 . TRBV12-3/TRBV12-4 CASSSGGRTEAFF TGTGCCAGCAGTTCCGGGGGTCGGACTGAAGCTTTCTTT
. TRBJ2-5 . TRBV27 CASSFRESTPETQYF TGTGCCAGCAGTTTCCGGGAGTCCACCCCGGAGACCCAGTACTTC
TRBD2 TRBJ2-1 . TRBV4-2 CASSRVTSVSYNEQFF TGTGCCAGCAGCCGGGTCACTAGCGTTTCCTACAATGAGCAGTTCTTC
. TRBJ2-3 . TRBV19 CASSIAGGPPTDTQYF TGTGCCAGTAGTATAGCAGGGGGGCCTCCCACAGATACGCAGTATTTT
. TRBJ2-2 . TRBV4-2 CASSLNRDSIGELFF TGTGCCAGCAGTCTAAACAGGGATAGTATCGGGGAGCTGTTTTTT
. TRBJ2-3 . TRBV1 CTSSQNPSGSGATDTQYF TGCACCAGCAGCCAAAACCCCTCCGGGAGCGGGGCGACAGATACGCAGTATTTT
TRBD1 TRBJ1-2 . TRBV19 CASTGTGPLLNYGYTF TGTGCCAGTACCGGGACAGGACCCCTCCTTAACTATGGCTACACCTTC
TRBD1 TRBJ1-2 . TRBV28 CASRPSGTASGYTF TGTGCCAGCAGACCTTCCGGGACAGCCTCTGGCTACACCTTC
. TRBJ2-3 . TRBV10-3 CAISQGTRTDTQYF TGTGCCATCAGCCAGGGGACCCGCACAGATACGCAGTATTTT
TRBD2 TRBJ2-2 . TRBV11-3 CASSPRRLAGDTGELFF TGTGCCAGCAGCCCCCGAAGACTAGCGGGGGACACCGGGGAGCTGTTTTTT
TRBD2 TRBJ2-7 . TRBV5-6 CASSGGTSRGRYEQYF TGTGCCAGCAGCGGGGGGACTAGCCGGGGTCGCTACGAGCAGTACTTC
TRBD1 TRBJ2-4 . TRBV5-4 CASSARDRGDIQYF TGTGCCAGCAGCGCCCGGGACAGGGGGGACATTCAGTACTTC
. TRBJ2-1 . TRBV5-1 CASSSTWGLDNEQFF TGCGCCAGCAGCTCTACTTGGGGACTGGACAATGAGCAGTTCTTC
TRBD1 TRBJ1-2 . TRBV28 CASSPLGPGQGVPEEFGYTF TGTGCCAGCAGCCCACTAGGACCGGGACAGGGGGTCCCAGAAGAGTTTGGCTACACCTTC
. TRBJ1-1 few TRBV5-1 CASRQGLNTEAFF TGCGCCAGCAGGCAGGGGTTGAACACTGAAGCTTTCTTT
. TRBJ1-5 once TRBV30 CAWSAGLPGNQPQHF TGTGCCTGGAGTGCGGGACTGCCGGGCAATCAGCCCCAGCATTTT
TRBD1 TRBJ1-2 once TRBV6-2/TRBV6-3 CASSLGQANYGYTF TGTGCCAGCAGTTTGGGACAGGCCAACTATGGCTACACCTTC
. TRBJ2-7 . TRBV5-1 CASRDSRSEQYF TGCGCCAGCAGGGACAGTAGGTCCGAGCAGTACTTC
TRBD1 TRBJ2-7 few TRBV15 CATRYPGQGSGEQYF TGTGCCACCAGATATCCGGGACAGGGGTCAGGCGAGCAGTACTTC
. TRBJ2-1 . TRBV5-5 CASSPSGRPYNEQFF TGTGCCAGCAGTCCGAGCGGGCGGCCCTACAATGAGCAGTTCTTC
TRBD1 TRBJ2-2 once TRBV6-4 CAASRGQGTGELFF TGTGCCGCCTCCAGGGGGCAGGGAACCGGGGAGCTGTTTTTT
. TRBJ2-7 once TRBV19 CATETGYEQYF TGTGCCACCGAGACTGGCTACGAGCAGTACTTC
TRBD1 TRBJ1-1 . TRBV5-1 CASSVTGGLTEAFF TGCGCCAGCAGCGTGACAGGGGGCCTCACTGAAGCTTTCTTT
TRBD2 TRBJ2-5 . TRBV4-2 CASSLGGLATETQYF TGTGCCAGCAGCCTGGGGGGACTAGCGACGGAGACCCAGTACTTC
TRBD2 TRBJ2-5 few TRBV6-2/TRBV6-3 CASSYLPSGLNQETQYF TGTGCCAGCAGTTACCTCCCTAGCGGGCTAAACCAAGAGACCCAGTACTTC
. TRBJ2-3 . TRBV27 CASGRGGTDTQYF TGTGCCAGCGGGAGGGGGGGCACAGATACGCAGTATTTT
. TRBJ2-2 . TRBV11-2 CASSLEASVNTGELFF TGTGCCAGCAGCTTAGAGGCTTCAGTGAACACCGGGGAGCTGTTTTTT
TRBD1 TRBJ1-5 once TRBV2 CASNGQGNQPQHF TGTGCCAGCAATGGACAGGGAAATCAGCCCCAGCATTTT
. TRBJ1-1 . TRBV10-3 CAISESGGMNTEAFF TGTGCCATCAGTGAGTCGGGGGGGATGAACACTGAAGCTTTCTTT
TRBD1 TRBJ2-3 . TRBV5-1 CASSLGHRGGTDTQYF TGCGCCAGCAGCTTGGGGCACAGGGGAGGCACAGATACGCAGTATTTT
. TRBJ2-2 . TRBV11-2 CASSFGQNTGELFF TGTGCCAGCAGCTTTGGGCAGAACACCGGGGAGCTGTTTTTT
. TRBJ1-5 . TRBV6-2/TRBV6-3 CASSFRTGGNQPQHF TGTGCCAGCAGTTTCCGGACGGGAGGTAATCAGCCCCAGCATTTT
TRBD2 TRBJ2-7 . TRBV27 CASRGTSGRRFYEQYF TGTGCCAGCCGTGGGACTAGCGGGAGGAGGTTCTACGAGCAGTACTTC
. TRBJ2-1 . TRBV18 CASSPPAGYEQFF TGTGCCAGCTCACCACCTGCCGGTTATGAGCAGTTCTTC
TRBD1 TRBJ2-3 . TRBV5-1 CASSLGQGADTQYF TGCGCCAGCAGCCTAGGACAGGGGGCAGATACGCAGTATTTT
TRBD1 TRBJ1-2 . TRBV7-2 CASSLTRTGNYGYTF TGTGCCAGCAGCTTAACTCGGACAGGGAACTATGGCTACACCTTC
. TRBJ1-2 . TRBV6-5 CASSTSGEYDGYTF TGTGCCAGCAGCACCTCAGGGGAGTATGATGGCTACACCTTC
. TRBJ1-3 once TRBV21-1 CASSIPRETNSGNTIYF TGTGCCAGCAGCATTCCGAGGGAAACTAACTCTGGAAACACCATATATTTT
TRBD1 TRBJ1-1 . TRBV5-1 CASSFDRGNTEAFF TGCGCCAGCAGCTTCGACAGGGGCAACACTGAAGCTTTCTTT